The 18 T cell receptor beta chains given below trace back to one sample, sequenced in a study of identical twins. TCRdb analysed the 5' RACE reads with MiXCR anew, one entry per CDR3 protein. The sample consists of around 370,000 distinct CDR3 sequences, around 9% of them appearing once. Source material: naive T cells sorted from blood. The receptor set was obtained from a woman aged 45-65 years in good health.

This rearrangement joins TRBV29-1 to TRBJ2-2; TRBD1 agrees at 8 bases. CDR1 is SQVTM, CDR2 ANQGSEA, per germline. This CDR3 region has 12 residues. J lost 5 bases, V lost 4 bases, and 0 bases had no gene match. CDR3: CSVGQGTGELFF. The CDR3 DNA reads TGCAGCGTTGGACAGGGGACCGGGGAGCTGTTTTTT.

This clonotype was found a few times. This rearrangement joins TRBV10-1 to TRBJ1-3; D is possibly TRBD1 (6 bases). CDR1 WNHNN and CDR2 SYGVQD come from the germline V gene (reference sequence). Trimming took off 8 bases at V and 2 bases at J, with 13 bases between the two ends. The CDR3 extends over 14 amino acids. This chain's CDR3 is CASQQGNTGNTIYF. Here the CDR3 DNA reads TGCGCCAGCCAACAGGGAAACACTGGAAACACCATATATTTT.

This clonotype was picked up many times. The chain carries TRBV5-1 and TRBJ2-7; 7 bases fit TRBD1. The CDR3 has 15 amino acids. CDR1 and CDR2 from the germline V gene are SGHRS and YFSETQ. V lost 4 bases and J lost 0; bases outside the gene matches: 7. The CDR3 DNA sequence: TGCGCCAGCAGCGCTCCCGGGACAGACTCCTACGAGCAGTACTTC. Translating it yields CASSAPGTDSYEQYF.

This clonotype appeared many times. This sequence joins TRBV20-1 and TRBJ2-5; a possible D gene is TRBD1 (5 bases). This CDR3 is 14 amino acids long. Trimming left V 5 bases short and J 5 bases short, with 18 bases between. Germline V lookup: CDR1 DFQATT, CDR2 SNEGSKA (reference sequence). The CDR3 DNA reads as TGCAGTGCTGCAGAAGGGGTGAATAGCGAGACCCAGTACTTC. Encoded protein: CSAAEGVNSETQYF.

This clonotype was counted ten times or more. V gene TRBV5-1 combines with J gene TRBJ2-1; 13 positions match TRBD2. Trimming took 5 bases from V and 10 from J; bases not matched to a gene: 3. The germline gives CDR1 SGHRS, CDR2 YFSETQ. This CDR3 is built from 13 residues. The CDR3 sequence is CASRGLAGREQFF. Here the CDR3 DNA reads TGCGCCAGCAGGGGACTAGCGGGGAGGGAGCAGTTCTTC. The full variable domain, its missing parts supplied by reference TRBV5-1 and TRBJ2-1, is KAGVTQTPRYLIKTRGQQVTLSCSPISGHRSVSWYQQTPGQGLQFLFEYFSETQRNKGNFPGRFSGRQFSNSRSEMNVSTLELGDSALYLCASRGLAGREQFFGPGTRLTVL.

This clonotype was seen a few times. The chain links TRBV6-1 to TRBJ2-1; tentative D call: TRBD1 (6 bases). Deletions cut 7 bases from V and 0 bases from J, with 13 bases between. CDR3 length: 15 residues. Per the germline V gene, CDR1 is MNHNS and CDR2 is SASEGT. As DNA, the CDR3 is TGTGCCAGCACCGACAGGCTTAGCTCCTACAATGAGCAGTTCTTC. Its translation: CASTDRLSSYNEQFF.

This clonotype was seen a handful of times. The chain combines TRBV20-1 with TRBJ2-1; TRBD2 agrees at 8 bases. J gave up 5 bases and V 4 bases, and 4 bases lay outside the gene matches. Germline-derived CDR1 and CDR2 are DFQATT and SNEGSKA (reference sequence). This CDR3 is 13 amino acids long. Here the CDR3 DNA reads TGCAGTGCTATAGCGGGATGGGACAATGAGCAGTTCTTC. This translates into CSAIAGWDNEQFF.

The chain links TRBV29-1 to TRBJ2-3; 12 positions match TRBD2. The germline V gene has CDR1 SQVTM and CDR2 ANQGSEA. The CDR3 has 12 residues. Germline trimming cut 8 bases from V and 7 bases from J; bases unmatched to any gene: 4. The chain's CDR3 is CSLAGGPNTQYF. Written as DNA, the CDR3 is TGCAGCCTAGCGGGAGGGCCCAATACGCAGTATTTT.

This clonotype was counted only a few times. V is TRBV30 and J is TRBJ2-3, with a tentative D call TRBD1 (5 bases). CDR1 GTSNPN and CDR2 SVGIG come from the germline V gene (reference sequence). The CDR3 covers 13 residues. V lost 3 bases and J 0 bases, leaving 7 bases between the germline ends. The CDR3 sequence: CAWRQVSTDTQYF. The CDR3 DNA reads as TGTGCCTGGAGACAGGTCAGCACAGATACGCAGTATTTT.

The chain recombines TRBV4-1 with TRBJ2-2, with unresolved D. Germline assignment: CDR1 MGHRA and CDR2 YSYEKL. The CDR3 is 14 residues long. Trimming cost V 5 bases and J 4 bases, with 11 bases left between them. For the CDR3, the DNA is TGCGCCAGCAGCTATCGTGAAACCACCGGGGAGCTGTTTTTT. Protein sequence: CASSYRETTGELFF.

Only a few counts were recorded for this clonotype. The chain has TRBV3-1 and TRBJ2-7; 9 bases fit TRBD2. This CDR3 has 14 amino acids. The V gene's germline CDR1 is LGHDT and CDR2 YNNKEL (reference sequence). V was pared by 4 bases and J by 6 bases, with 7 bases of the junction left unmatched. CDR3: CASSPLAGALEQYF. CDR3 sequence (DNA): TGTGCCAGCAGCCCCTTAGCGGGAGCCCTCGAGCAGTACTTC.

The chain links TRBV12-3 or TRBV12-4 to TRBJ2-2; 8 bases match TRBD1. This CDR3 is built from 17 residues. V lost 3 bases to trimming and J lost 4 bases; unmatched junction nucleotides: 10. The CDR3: CASSLGRTGLGTGELFF. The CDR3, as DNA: TGTGCCAGCAGTTTGGGACGGACAGGGTTGGGCACCGGGGAGCTGTTTTTT.

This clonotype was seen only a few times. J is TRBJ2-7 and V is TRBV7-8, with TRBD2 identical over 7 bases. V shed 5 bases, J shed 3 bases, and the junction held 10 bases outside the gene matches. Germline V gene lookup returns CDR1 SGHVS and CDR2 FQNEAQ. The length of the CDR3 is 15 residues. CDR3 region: CASSPPSGDFYEQYF. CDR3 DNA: TGTGCCAGCAGCCCCCCTAGCGGTGATTTCTACGAGCAGTACTTC.

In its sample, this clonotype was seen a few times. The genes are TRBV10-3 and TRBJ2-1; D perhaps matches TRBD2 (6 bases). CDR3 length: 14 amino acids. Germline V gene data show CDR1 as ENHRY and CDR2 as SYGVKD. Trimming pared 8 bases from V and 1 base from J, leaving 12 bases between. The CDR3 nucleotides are TGTGCCATCGCGGTGGAGGGGTCCTACAATGAGCAGTTCTTC. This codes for CAIAVEGSYNEQFF.

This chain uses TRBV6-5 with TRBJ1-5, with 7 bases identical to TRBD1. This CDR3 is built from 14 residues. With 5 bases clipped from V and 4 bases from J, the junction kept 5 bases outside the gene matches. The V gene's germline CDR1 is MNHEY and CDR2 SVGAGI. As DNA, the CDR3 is TGTGCCAGCAGTGCCAGGGGGGTGAATCAGCCCCAGCATTTT. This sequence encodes CASSARGVNQPQHF.

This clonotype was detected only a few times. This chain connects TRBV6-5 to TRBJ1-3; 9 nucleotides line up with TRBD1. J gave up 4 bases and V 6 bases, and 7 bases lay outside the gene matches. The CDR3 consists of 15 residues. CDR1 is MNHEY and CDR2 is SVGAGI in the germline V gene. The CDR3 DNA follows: TGTGCCAGCAGGGAGGCACAGGGGGCGGGAAACACCATATATTTT. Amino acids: CASREAQGAGNTIYF.

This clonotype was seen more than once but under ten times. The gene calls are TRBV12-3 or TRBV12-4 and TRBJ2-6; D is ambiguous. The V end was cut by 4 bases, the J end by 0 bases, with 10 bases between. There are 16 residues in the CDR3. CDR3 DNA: TGTGCCAGCAGTTCTGCCAACCGCTCTGGGGCCAACGTCCTGACTTTC. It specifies CASSSANRSGANVLTF.

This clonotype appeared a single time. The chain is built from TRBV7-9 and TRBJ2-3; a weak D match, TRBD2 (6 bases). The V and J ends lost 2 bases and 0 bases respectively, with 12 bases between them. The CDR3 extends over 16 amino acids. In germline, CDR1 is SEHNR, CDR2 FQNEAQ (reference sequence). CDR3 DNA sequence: TGTGCCAGCAGCTTAAGTAGCGGCTTTAGCACAGATACGCAGTATTTT. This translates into CASSLSSGFSTDTQYF.